Below, 10 T cell receptor beta chains from the same sample are listed, as sequenced in a study of blood T cell repertoires in COVID-19. Generated by immunoSEQ multiplex PCR, the TCRdb table keeps only in-frame clones and is missing some. The table lists approximately 38,000 clones, around 90% of them singletons. The sample was peripheral blood. These receptors came from a man in his 60s with COVID-19, enrolled during active disease.

CDR3 nucleotide sequence: TGTGCCAGCAGTCCCCAGACAGGATGGGGCTATCAGCCCCAGCATTTT. This codes for CASSPQTGWGYQPQHF. J is TRBJ1-5 and V is TRBV28; the D gene is possibly TRBD1 (6 bases). V gave up 5 bases and J gave up 5 bases, with 19 bases separating them. The CDR3 totals 16 residues. Germline loops: CDR1 MDHEN, CDR2 SYDVKM.

This clone was found a few times. The chain joins TRBV13 to TRBJ2-7, with 8 bases matching TRBD2. The germline V gene encodes CDR1 PRHDT and CDR2 FYEKMQ (reference sequence). After removal of 4 bases from V and 2 bases from J, the junction contained 4 bases not matched to a gene. The CDR3 loop spans 14 amino acids. The CDR3 region has the DNA TGTGCCAGCAGCTCTAGCGGGCGGCCCTACGAGCAGTACTTC. Protein: CASSSSGRPYEQYF.

The CDR3 sequence: CASSLDRLSEQYF. CDR3 in DNA: TGTGCCAGCAGCTTAGACCGGTTAAGTGAGCAGTACTTC. This chain connects TRBV7-8 to TRBJ2-7; the D is unclear. The CDR3 spans 13 residues. Trimming stripped 1 base from V and 7 bases from J, with 11 bases between. Germline values: CDR1 SGHVS, CDR2 FQNEAQ. The variable domain in full, completed from reference TRBV7-8 and TRBJ2-7, reads GAGVSQSPRYKVAKRGQDVALRCDPISGHVSLFWYQQALGQGPEFLTYFQNEAQLDKSGLPSDRFFAERPEGSVSTLKIQRTQQEDSAVYLCASSLDRLSEQYFGPGTRLTVT.

This sequence joins TRBV18 and TRBJ2-3; 11 nucleotides agree with TRBD1. The CDR3 is 16 amino acids. V lost 3 bases, J lost 5 bases, and 7 bases stayed unmatched. CDR1 and CDR2 from the germline V gene are KGHSH and LQKENI. The chain's CDR3 is CASSPVGTGGEDTQYF. CDR3 nucleotide sequence: TGTGCCAGCTCACCGGTCGGGACAGGGGGGGAAGATACGCAGTATTTT.

The rearrangement joins TRBV2 to TRBJ1-1, with no clear D. The V end was cut by 9 bases, the J end by 3 bases, with 14 bases between. This CDR3 has 13 residues. Germline assignment: CDR1 SNHLY and CDR2 FYNNEI. The DNA of the CDR3 is TGTGCCAGTCCCCGGGAAAGGGACACTGAAGCTTTCTTT. Its protein is CASPRERDTEAFF.

V usage is TRBV10-2 and J usage is TRBJ2-5, with TRBD2 matching over 8 bases. Per germline, CDR1 WSHSY and CDR2 SAAADI. The CDR3 is 14 amino acids. With 2 bases clipped from V and 6 bases from J, the junction kept 5 bases outside the gene matches. DNA of the CDR3: TGCGCCAGCAGTGAGGATAGCGGGATAAAGACCCAGTACTTC. Translating it yields CASSEDSGIKTQYF.

The chain employs TRBV27 and TRBJ2-1; D perhaps matches TRBD1 (5 bases). This CDR3 comprises 16 residues. Germline V gene sequence: CDR1 MNHEY, CDR2 SMNVEV (reference sequence). V was shortened by 3 bases and J by 7 bases, with 19 bases between the two germline ends. The CDR3 DNA sequence: TGTGCCAGCAGTTTGTGGGGCCCGAGGTTCGAAAATGAGCAGTTCTTC. Protein sequence: CASSLWGPRFENEQFF.

This clone was detected once. The chain combines TRBV27 with TRBJ2-1, with 13 nucleotides matching TRBD2. V trimming: 5 bases; J trimming: 1 base; junction bases outside the gene matches: 14. The CDR3 spans 20 residues. CDR1 is MNHEY, CDR2 SMNVEV, per germline (reference sequence). CDR3 sequence (DNA): TGTGCCAGCAGTGCCGAAGGGTGGACTAGCGGGAGAGGGTCCTACAATGAGCAGTTCTTC. Protein sequence: CASSAEGWTSGRGSYNEQFF.

This clone was observed a single time. The J gene is TRBJ1-5, the V gene TRBV6-6; the D is unclear. This CDR3 has 13 amino acids. V lost 6 bases to trimming and J lost 3 bases, with 9 bases between them. Germline CDR1 and CDR2: MNHNY and SVGAGI (reference sequence). Here the CDR3 reads CASSLPSNQPQHF. CDR3 DNA: TGTGCCAGCAGCCTACCGTCCAATCAGCCCCAGCATTTT.

The chain uses TRBV6-5 and TRBJ2-6, with D possibly TRBD2 on 6 matching bases. The V end was cut by 3 bases, the J end by 10 bases, with 13 bases between. The CDR3 contains 14 residues. Germline V gene lookup returns CDR1 MNHEY and CDR2 SVGAGI. CDR3 residues: CASSYQRALNVLTF. DNA for the CDR3: TGTGCCAGCAGTTATCAGCGGGCCTTGAACGTCCTGACTTTC.